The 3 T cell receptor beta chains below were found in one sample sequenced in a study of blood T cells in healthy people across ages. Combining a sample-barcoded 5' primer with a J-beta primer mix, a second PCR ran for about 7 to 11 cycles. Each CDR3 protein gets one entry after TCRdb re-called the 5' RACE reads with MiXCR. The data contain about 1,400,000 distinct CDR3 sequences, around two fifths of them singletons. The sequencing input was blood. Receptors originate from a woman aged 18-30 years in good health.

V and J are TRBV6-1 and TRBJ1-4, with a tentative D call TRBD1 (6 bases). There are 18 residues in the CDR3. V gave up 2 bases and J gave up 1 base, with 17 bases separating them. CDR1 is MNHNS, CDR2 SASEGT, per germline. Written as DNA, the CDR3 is TGTGCCAGCAGTGAAAGTGGGGGCAGTTGGGGAACTAATGAAAAACTGTTTTTT. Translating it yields CASSESGGSWGTNEKLFF.

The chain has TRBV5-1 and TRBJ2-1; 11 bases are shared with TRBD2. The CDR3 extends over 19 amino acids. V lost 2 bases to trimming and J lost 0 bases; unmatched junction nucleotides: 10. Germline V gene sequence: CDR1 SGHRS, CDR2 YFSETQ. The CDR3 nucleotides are TGCGCCAGCAGCTTAAGAAGACTAGCGGGGCAGAGCTCCTACAATGAGCAGTTCTTC. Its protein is CASSLRRLAGQSSYNEQFF.

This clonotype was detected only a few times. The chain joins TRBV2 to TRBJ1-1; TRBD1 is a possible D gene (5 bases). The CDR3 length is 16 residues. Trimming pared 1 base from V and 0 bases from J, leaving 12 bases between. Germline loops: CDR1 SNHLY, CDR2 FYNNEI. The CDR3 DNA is TGTGCCAGCAGTGAAGAGGCAGGGCGGGTGAACACTGAAGCTTTCTTT. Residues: CASSEEAGRVNTEAFF.